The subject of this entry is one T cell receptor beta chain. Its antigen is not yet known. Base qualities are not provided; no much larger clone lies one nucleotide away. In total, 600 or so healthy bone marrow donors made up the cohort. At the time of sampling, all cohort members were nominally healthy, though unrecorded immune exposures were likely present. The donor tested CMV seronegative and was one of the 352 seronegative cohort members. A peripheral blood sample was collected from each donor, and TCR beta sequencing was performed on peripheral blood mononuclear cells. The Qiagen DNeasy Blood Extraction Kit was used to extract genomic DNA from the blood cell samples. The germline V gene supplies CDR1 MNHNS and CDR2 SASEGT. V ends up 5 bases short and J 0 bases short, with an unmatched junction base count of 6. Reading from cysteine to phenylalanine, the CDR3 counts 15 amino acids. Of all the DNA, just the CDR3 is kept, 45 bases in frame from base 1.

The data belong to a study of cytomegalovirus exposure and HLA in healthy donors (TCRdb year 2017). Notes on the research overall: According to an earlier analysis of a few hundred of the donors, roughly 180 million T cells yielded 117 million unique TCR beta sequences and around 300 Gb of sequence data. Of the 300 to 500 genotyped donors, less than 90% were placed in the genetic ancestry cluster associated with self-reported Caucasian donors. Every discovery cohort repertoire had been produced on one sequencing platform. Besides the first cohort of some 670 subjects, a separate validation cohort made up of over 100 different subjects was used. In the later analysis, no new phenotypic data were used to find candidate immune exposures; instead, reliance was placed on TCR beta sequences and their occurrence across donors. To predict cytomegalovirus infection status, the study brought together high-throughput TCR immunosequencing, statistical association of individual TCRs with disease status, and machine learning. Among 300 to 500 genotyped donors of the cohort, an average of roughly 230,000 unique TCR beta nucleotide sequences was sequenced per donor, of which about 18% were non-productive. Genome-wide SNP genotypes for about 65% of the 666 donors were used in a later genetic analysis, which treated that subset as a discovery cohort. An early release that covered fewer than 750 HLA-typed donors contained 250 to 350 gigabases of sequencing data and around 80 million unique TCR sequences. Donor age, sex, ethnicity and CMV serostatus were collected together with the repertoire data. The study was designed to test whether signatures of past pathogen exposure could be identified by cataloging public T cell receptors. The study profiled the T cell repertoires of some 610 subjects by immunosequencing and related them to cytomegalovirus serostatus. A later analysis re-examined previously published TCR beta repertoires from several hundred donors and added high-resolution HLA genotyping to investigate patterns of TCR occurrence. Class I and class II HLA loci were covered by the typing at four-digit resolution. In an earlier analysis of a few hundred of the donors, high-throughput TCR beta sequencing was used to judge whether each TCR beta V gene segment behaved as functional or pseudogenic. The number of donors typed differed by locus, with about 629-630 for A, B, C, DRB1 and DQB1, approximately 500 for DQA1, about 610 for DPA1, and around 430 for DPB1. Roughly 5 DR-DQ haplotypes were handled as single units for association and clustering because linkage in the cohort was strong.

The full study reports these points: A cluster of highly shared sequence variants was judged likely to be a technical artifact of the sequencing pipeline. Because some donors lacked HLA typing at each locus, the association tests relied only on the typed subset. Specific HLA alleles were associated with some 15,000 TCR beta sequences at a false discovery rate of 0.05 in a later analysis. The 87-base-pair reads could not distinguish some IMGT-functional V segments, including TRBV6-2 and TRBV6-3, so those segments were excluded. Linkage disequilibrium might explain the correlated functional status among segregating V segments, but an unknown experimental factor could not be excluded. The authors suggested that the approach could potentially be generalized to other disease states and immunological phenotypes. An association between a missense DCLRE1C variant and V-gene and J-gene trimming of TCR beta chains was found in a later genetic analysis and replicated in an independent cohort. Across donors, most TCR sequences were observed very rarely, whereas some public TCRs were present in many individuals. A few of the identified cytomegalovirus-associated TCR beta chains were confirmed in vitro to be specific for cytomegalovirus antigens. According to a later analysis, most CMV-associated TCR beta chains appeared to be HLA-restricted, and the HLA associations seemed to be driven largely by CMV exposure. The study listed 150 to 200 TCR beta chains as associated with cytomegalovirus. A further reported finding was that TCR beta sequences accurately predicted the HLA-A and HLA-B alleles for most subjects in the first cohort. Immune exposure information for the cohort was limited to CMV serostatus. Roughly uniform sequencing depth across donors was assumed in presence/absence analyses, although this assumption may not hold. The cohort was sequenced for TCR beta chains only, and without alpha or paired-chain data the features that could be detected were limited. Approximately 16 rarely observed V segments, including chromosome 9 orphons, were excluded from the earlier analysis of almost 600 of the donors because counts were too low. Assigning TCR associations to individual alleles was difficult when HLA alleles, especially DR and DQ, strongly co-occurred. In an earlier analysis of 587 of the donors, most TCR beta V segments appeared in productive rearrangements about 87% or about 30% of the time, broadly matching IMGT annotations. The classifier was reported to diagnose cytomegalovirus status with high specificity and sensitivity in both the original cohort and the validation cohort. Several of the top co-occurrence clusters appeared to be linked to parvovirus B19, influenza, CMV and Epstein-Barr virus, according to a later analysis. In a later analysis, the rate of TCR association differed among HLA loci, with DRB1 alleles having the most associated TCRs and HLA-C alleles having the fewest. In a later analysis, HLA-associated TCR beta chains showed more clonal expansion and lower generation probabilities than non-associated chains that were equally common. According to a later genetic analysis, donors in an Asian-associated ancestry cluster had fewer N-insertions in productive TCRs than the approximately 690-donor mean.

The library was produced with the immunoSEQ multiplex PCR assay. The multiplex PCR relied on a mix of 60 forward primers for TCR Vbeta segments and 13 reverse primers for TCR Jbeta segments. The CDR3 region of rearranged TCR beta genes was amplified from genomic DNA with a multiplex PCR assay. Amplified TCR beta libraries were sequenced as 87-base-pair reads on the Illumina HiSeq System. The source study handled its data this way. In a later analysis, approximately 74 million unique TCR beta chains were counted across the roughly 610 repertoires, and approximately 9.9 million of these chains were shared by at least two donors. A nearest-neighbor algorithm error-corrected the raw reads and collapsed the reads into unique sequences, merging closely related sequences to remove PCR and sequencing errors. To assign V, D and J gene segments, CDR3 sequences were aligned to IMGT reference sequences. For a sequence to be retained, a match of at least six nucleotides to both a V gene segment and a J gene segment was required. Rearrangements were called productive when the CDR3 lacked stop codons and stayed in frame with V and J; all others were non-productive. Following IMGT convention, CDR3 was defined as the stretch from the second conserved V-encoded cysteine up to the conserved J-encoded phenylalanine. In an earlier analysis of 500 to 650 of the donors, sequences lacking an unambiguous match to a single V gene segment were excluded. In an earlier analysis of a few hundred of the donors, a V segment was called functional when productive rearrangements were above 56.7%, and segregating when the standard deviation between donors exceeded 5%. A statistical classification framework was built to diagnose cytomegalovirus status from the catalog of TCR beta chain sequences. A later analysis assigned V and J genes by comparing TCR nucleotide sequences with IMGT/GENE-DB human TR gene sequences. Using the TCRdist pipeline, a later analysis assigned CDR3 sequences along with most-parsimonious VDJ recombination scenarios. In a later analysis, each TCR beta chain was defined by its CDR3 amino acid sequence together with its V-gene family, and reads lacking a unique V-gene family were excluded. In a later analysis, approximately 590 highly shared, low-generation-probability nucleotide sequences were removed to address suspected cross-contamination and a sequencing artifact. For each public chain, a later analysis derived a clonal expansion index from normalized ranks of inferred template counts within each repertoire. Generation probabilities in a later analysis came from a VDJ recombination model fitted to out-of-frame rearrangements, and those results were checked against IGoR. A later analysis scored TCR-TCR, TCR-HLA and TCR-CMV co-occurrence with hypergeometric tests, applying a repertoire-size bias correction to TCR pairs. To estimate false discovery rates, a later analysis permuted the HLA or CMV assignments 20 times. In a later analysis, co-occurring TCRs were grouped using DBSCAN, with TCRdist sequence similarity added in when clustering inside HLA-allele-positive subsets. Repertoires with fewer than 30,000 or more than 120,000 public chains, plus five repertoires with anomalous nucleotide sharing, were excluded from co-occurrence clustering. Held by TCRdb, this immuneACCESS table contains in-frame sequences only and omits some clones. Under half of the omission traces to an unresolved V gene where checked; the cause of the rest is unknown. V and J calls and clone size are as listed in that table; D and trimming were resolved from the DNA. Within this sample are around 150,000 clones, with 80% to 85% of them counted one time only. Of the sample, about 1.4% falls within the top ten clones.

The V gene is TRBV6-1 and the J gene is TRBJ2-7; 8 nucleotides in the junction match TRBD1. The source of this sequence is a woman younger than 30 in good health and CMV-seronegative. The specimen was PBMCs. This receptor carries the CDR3 CASSSITGGSYEQYF. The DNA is TGTGCCAGCAGTTCCATAACAGGGGGCTCCTACGAGCAGTACTTC.